This T cell receptor (beta chain) was identified during a study of blood T cell repertoires in COVID-19. Study summary: Spain, Italy and the United States supplied samples that represented acute and convalescent COVID-19. In each case, the material was cDNA or gDNA derived from T cells, B-cell-depleted T cells, or PBMCs.

Source study methods: The assay estimated nucleated cells by amplifying reference gene primers. Only in-frame clones appear in the TCRdb table, and some are missing; sequencing was by immunoSEQ multiplex PCR. V, J and clone size are taken as reported in that table, and D and trimming were inferred from the DNA itself. The sample shows more than 300,000 clones, 90% to 95% of them seen only once. This CDR3 is 16 amino acids long. V lost 6 bases, J lost 0 bases, and 7 bases stayed unmatched. Germline V lookup: CDR1 MNHEY, CDR2 SMNVEV (reference sequence). V and J are TRBV27 and TRBJ2-1, with TRBD2 matching over 8 bases. The sequenced sample was peripheral blood. The sequence came from a woman between 18 and 29 years old who had recovered from COVID-19. The CDR3 DNA follows: TGTGCCAGCAGGAAACTAGCGGCGGACTCCTACAATGAGCAGTTCTTC. Translated: CASRKLAADSYNEQFF.